This T cell receptor beta chain was recovered during a study of T cell repertoires in cytomegalovirus infection. Study summary: An indication of both CMV infection and matching HLA type came from public TCR beta signatures. Findings and caveats of the study: Dominant in the ex vivo response were TCR beta clonotypes restricted by HLA-C and specific for CMV. People with CMV and the relevant HLA were identified by cumulative public TCR beta family frequency.

TCRdb independently ran MiXCR on the reads; one entry per CDR3 protein. The data show about 400,000 distinct CDR3 sequences, with approximately 18% seen just once and approximately 10% held by the top ten. The V and J ends lost 6 bases and 4 bases respectively, with 21 bases between them. This CDR3 is built from 16 residues. Germline-derived CDR1 and CDR2 are SGHAT and FQNNGV. The table lists this clonotype with many counts. What it binds is unknown. The chain joins TRBV11-2 to TRBJ2-5; D remains ambiguous. The sample taken for sequencing was PBMCs. This TCR came from a human donor in good health (CMV status not recorded). Some clones in this sample may be carry-over from other donors' samples. The CDR3 spells CASSRDWALLGETQYF. CDR3 nucleotides: TGTGCCAGCAGTAGGGATTGGGCGTTGCTCGGAGAGACCCAGTACTTC.